This T cell receptor beta chain was profiled in a study of early stage breast cancer tumors. Whole-study findings and limits: Enriched TCRB sequences shared across patients were mostly commonly generated sequences.

Often about 90-310 mg of normal breast tissue was needed for DNA. Each sample had two DNA replicates, 0.5 ug blood or roughly 1.5 ug tissue. TCRdb's copy holds only in-frame clones and misses some; the assay was immunoSEQ multiplex PCR. The sample contains 15,000 or so clones, 65% to 85% of which appear only once. In the case of this clone: Its antigen is currently unknown.

This clonotype was obtained from a person in their twenties or thirties with breast cancer. Source material: normal breast tissue next to the tumor.

CDR3 loop: CASSHWDRLSTGELFF. CDR3 DNA: TGTGCCAGCAGCCATTGGGACAGACTAAGCACCGGGGAGCTGTTTTTT. This chain uses TRBV11-2 with TRBJ2-2; 7 bases agree with TRBD1. With V trimmed by 5 bases and J by 4 bases, 10 bases remained unmatched. Per the germline V gene, CDR1 is SGHAT and CDR2 is FQNNGV. The CDR3 sequence is 16 residues long.